The clone carrying this TCR beta chain showed up many times. Its matching antigen is unknown. This specimen belongs to a study of T cell repertoires in cytomegalovirus infection. TCRdb re-called the reads with MiXCR, one entry per CDR3 protein. The sample lists about 570,000 distinct CDR3 sequences, 35% to 50% occurring once. Germline V lookup: CDR1 SGHAT, CDR2 FQNNGV. This CDR3 has 13 amino acids. V was trimmed by 1 base and J by 5 bases, leaving 6 bases between them. The sequencing here drew on cultured PBMCs, taken from culture after CMV antigen stimulation. This sequence joins TRBV11-2 and TRBJ2-1, with a tentative D call TRBD2 (6 bases). The receptor comes from a human donor in good health (CMV status not recorded). Some clones in this sample may be carry-over from other donors' samples. The CDR3 loop reads CASSLGLDNEQFF. The CDR3, as DNA: TGTGCCAGCAGCTTAGGACTAGACAATGAGCAGTTCTTC.